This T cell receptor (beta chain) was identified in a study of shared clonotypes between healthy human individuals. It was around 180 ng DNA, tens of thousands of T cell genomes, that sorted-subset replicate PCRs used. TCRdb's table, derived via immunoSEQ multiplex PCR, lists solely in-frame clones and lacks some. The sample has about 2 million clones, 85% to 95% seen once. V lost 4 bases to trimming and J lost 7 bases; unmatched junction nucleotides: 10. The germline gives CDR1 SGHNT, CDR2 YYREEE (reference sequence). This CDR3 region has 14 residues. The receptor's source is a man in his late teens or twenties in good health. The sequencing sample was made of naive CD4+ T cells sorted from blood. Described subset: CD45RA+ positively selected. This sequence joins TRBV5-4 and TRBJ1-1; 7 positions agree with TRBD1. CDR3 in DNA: TGTGCCAGCAGCGCCACTGACAGGGATTTTGAAGCTTTCTTT. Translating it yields CASSATDRDFEAFF.